This entry lists 5 T cell receptor beta chains sequenced from one sample in a study of post-analysis software for immune sequencing data. Unique-molecular-identifier-tagged TCR beta cDNA libraries were used. From the PCR reads, TCRdb called clonotypes with MiXCR, one entry per CDR3 protein. Among 750,000 to 900,000 distinct CDR3 sequences, about 45% were seen once, and the ten largest hold roughly 5.2%. Broader study findings: Patients had higher frequencies than controls of roughly 5 TRBV segments, including TRBV5-6, TRBV5-1 and TRBV20-1.

Their recognized antigens are unknown. Sequences were obtained from blood. These receptors originate from a girl aged 5-17 years with multiple sclerosis.

This clonotype has only a few counts. This sequence joins TRBV29-1 and TRBJ1-5; D gene unclear. Germline lookup yields CDR1 SQVTM and CDR2 ANQGSEA. The CDR3 extends over 15 amino acids. V was trimmed by 7 bases and J by 4 bases, leaving 20 bases between them. DNA of the CDR3: TGCAGCGCAGTCCCCGGTAACGGGCGAAATCAGCCCCAGCATTTT. Translated, it gives CSAVPGNGRNQPQHF.

The rearrangement joins TRBV12-3 or TRBV12-4 to TRBJ2-5, with D possibly TRBD2 on 6 matching bases. This CDR3 has 14 residues. With 4 bases removed from V and 3 bases from J, the gap between germline ends came to 12 bases. CDR3 loop: CASSSRIAEETQYF. CDR3 sequence (DNA): TGTGCCAGCAGTTCTCGCATAGCGGAAGAGACCCAGTACTTC.

This clonotype was counted a single time. The chain combines TRBV15 with TRBJ2-3; possibly TRBD1 for D (5 bases). Trimming took off 5 bases at V and 0 bases at J, with 18 bases between the two ends. From germline, CDR1 is LNHNV and CDR2 YYDKDF (reference sequence). CDR3 length: 17 residues. CDR3 sequence: CATSESWGGASTDTQYF. The CDR3 nucleotides are TGTGCCACCAGCGAGTCCTGGGGCGGTGCTAGCACAGATACGCAGTATTTT.

In this sample, this clonotype turned up a few times. This rearrangement joins TRBV6-5 to TRBJ1-2; 9 positions agree with TRBD1. The CDR3 runs 15 residues. Germline V gene lookup returns CDR1 MNHEY and CDR2 SVGAGI. V gave up 0 bases and J gave up 6 bases; unmatched junction bases: 5. The CDR3 bases are TGTGCCAGCAGTTACTCGCCTGACAGGGGGGATGGCTACACCTTC. Protein: CASSYSPDRGDGYTF.

V usage is TRBV7-3 and J usage is TRBJ1-1; D perhaps matches TRBD1 (5 bases). In germline, CDR1 is SGHTA, CDR2 FQGTGA. The CDR3 contains 15 residues. Trimming shortened V by 2 bases and J by 4 bases, and 14 bases separated the two germline ends. The CDR3 protein is CASSLAGTGGTEAFF. Written as DNA, the CDR3 is TGTGCCAGCAGCTTAGCCGGGACGGGGGGCACTGAAGCTTTCTTT.